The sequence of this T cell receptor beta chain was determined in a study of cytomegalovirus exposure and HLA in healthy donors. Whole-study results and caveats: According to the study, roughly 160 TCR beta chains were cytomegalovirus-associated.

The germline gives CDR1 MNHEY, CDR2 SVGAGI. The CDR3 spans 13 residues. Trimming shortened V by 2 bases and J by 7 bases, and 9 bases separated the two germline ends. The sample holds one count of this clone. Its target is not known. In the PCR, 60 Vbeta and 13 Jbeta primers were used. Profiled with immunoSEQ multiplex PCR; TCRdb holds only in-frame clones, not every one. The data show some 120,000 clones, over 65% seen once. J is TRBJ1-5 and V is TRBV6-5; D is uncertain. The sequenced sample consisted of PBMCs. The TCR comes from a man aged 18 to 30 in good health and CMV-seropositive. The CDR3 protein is CASSYAGGQPQHF. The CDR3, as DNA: TGTGCCAGCAGTTACGCGGGAGGCCAGCCCCAGCATTTT.